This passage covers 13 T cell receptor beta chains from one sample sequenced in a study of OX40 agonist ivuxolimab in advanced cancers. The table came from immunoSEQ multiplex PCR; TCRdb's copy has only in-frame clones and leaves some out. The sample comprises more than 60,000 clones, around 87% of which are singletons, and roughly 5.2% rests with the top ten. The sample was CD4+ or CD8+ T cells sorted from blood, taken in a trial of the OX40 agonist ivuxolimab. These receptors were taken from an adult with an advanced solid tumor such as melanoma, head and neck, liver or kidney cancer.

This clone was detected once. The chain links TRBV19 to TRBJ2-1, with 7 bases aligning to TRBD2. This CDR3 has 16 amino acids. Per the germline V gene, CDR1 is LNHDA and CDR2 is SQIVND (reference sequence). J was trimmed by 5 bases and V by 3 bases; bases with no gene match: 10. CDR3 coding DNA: TGTGCCAGTAGTATCCACGGGAGGAGTCTCCACAATGAGCAGTTCTTC. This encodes CASSIHGRSLHNEQFF.

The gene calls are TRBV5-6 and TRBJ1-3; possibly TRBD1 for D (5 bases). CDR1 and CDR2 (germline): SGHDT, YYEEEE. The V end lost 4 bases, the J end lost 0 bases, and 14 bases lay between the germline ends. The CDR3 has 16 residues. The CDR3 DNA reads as TGTGCCAGCAGCGCCGACGGGACGTTCTCTGGAAACACCATATATTTT. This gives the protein CASSADGTFSGNTIYF.

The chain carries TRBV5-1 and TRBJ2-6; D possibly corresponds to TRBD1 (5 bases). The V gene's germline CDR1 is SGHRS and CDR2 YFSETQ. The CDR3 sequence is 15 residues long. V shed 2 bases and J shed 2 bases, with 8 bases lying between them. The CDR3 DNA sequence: TGCGCCAGCAGCTTAGGGGAACCTGGGGCCAACGTCCTGACTTTC. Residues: CASSLGEPGANVLTF.

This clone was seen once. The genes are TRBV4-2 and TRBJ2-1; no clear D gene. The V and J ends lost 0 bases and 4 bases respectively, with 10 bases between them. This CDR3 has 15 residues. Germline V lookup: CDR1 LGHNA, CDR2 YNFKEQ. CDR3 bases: TGTGCCAGCAGCCAAGATTGGCCGGATTACAATGAGCAGTTCTTC. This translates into CASSQDWPDYNEQFF.

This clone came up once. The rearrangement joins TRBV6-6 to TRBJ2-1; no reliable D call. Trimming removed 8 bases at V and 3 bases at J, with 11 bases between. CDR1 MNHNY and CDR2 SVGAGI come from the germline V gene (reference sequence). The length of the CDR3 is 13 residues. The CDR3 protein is CASGNEVYNEQFF. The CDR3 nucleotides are TGTGCCAGCGGTAATGAGGTCTACAATGAGCAGTTCTTC.

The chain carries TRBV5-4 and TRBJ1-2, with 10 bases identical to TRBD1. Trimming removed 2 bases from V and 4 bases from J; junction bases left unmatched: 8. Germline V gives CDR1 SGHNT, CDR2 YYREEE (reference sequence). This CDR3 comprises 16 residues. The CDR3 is CASSFIRDRGGYGYTF. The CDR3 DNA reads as TGTGCCAGCAGCTTCATCCGGGACAGGGGAGGCTATGGCTACACCTTC.

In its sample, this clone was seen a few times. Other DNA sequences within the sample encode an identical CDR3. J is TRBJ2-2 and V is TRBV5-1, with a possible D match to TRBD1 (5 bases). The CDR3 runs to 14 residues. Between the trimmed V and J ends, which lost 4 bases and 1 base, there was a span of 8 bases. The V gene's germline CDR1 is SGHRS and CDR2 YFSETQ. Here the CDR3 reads CASSLGQNTGELFF. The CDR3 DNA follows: TGCGCCAGCAGCCTCGGACAGAACACCGGGGAGCTGTTTTTT.

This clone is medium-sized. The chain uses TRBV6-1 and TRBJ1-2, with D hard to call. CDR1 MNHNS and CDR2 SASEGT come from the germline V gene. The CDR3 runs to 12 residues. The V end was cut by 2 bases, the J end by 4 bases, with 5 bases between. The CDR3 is CASSERLYGYTF. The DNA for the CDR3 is TGTGCCAGCAGTGAACGGCTCTATGGCTACACCTTC.

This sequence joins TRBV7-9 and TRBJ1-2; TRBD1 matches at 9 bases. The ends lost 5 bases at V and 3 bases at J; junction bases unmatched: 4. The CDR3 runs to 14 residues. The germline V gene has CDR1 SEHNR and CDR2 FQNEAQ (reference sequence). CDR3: CASSPGQGYYGYTF. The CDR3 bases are TGTGCCAGCAGCCCGGGACAGGGATACTATGGCTACACCTTC. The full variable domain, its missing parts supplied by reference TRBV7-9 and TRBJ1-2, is DTGVSQNPRHKITKRGQNVTFRCDPISEHNRLYWYRQTLGQGPEFLTYFQNEAQLEKSRLLSDRFSAERPKGSFSTLEIQRTEQGDSAMYLCASSPGQGYYGYTFGSGTRLTVV.

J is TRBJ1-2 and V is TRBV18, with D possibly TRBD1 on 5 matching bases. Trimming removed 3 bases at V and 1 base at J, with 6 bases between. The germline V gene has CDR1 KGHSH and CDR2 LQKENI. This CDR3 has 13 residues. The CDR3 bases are TGTGCCAGCTCACCCCAGGGTAACTATGGCTACACCTTC. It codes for CASSPQGNYGYTF.

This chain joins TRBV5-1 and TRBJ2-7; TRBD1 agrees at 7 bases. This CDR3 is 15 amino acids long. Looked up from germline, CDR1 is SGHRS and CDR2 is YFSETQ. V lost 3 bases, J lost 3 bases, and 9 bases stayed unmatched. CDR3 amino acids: CASSSDRELGYEQYF. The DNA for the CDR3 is TGCGCCAGCAGCTCTGACAGGGAACTGGGCTACGAGCAGTACTTC. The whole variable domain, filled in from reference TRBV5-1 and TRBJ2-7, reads KAGVTQTPRYLIKTRGQQVTLSCSPISGHRSVSWYQQTPGQGLQFLFEYFSETQRNKGNFPGRFSGRQFSNSRSEMNVSTLELGDSALYLCASSSDRELGYEQYFGPGTRLTVT.

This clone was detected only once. The CDR3 DNA reads as TGTGCCAGCAGCTTACAAAGGGGGGCGGAAGCTTTCTTT. Translation: CASSLQRGAEAFF. The chain couples TRBV7-3 to TRBJ1-1; weak D call: TRBD1 (6 bases). V was trimmed by 2 bases and J by 8 bases, leaving 12 bases between them. Germline V lookup: CDR1 SGHTA, CDR2 FQGTGA. The CDR3 spans 13 residues.

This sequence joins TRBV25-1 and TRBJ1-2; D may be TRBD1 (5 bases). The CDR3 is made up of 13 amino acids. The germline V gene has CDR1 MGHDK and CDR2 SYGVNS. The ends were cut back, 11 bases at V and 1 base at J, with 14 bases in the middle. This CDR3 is CAGRGSVNYGYTF. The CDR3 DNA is TGTGCCGGCCGGGGGTCAGTTAACTATGGCTACACCTTC.